A selection of T cell receptor beta chains follows, all from one sample in a study of T cells in localized non-small cell lung cancer. Assay: immunoSEQ multiplex PCR; the TCRdb copy retains only in-frame clones and omits some. The top ten hold roughly 4% of the sample, which has fewer than 35,000 clones, roughly nine tenths seen once. This material consisted of peripheral blood, taken before any cancer treatment. The origin of the receptors is a man between 40 and 70 years old with stage I lung adenocarcinoma. Both conserved end residues are part of each CDR3. The D gene is left open where the match is weak. Some rows mark clone size as missing; the rest say once, few, many or name a class of expanded clone.

V: TRBV18
D: NA
length: 16
size: NA
J: TRBJ1-6
CDR3: CASSPLGGSSDSPLHF
DNA: TGTGCCAGCTCACCACTCGGGGGGAGTTCGGATTCACCCCTCCACTTT

V: TRBV7-7
D: NA
length: 12
size: few
J: TRBJ1-5
CDR3: CASRLRENPQHF
DNA: TGTGCCAGCAGGTTAAGGGAGAATCCCCAGCATTTT

V: TRBV9
D: NA
length: 12
size: NA
J: TRBJ2-7
CDR3: CASSVFGDEQYF
DNA: TGTGCCAGCAGCGTATTTGGGGACGAGCAGTACTTC

V: TRBV29-1
D: NA
length: 11
size: NA
J: TRBJ1-1
CDR3: CSVWVGGEAFF
DNA: TGCAGCGTCTGGGTGGGCGGTGAAGCTTTCTTT

V: TRBV5-4
D: NA
length: 16
size: NA
J: TRBJ1-1
CDR3: CASSLELQGLGPGAFF
DNA: TGTGCCAGCAGCTTGGAATTACAGGGTTTGGGACCGGGAGCTTTCTTT

V: TRBV10-2
D: NA
length: 17
size: NA
J: TRBJ2-2
CDR3: CASSDGTRSQGTGELFF
DNA: TGCGCCAGCAGTGATGGCACCCGTTCACAGGGAACCGGGGAGCTGTTTTTT

V: TRBV5-1
D: NA
length: 13
size: NA
J: TRBJ1-6
CDR3: CASSLTDDSPLHF
DNA: TGCGCCAGCAGCCTGACGGACGATTCACCCCTCCACTTT

V: TRBV19
D: NA
length: 16
size: NA
J: TRBJ2-2
CDR3: CASSIAQRANTGELFF
DNA: TGTGCCAGTAGTATAGCCCAAAGGGCAAACACCGGGGAGCTGTTTTTT

V: TRBV10-2
D: TRBD1
length: 16
size: NA
J: TRBJ1-5
CDR3: CASSPRGPGSNQPQHF
DNA: TGCGCCAGCAGCCCCAGGGGGCCGGGTAGCAATCAGCCCCAGCATTTT

V: TRBV5-1
D: NA
length: 13
size: NA
J: TRBJ2-7
CDR3: CASSITAPYEQYF
DNA: TGCGCCAGCAGCATCACAGCGCCTTACGAGCAGTACTTC

V: TRBV7-2
D: TRBD1
length: 14
size: NA
J: TRBJ2-7
CDR3: CASRGTGGGYEQYF
DNA: TGTGCCAGCAGGGGGACAGGCGGCGGCTACGAGCAGTACTTC

V: TRBV5-6
D: NA
length: 14
size: NA
J: TRBJ1-2
CDR3: CASSWTATHYGYTF
DNA: TGTGCCAGCAGCTGGACAGCCACCCACTATGGCTACACCTTC

V: TRBV25-1
D: NA
length: 14
size: NA
J: TRBJ1-2
CDR3: CASSDLTDNYGYTF
DNA: TGTGCCAGCAGTGATTTAACAGATAACTATGGCTACACCTTC

V: TRBV5-1
D: NA
length: 14
size: NA
J: TRBJ2-1
CDR3: CASSFRPQGGEQFF
DNA: TGCGCCAGCAGCTTTAGACCCCAGGGGGGTGAGCAGTTCTTC

V: TRBV14
D: NA
length: 13
size: few
J: TRBJ1-1
CDR3: CASSQDVAGEAFF
DNA: TGTGCCAGCAGCCAAGATGTCGCAGGTGAAGCTTTCTTT

V: TRBV27
D: TRBD2
length: 14
size: NA
J: TRBJ2-1
CDR3: CASSSGLAMNEQFF
DNA: TGTGCCAGCAGTTCTGGACTAGCGATGAATGAGCAGTTCTTC

V: TRBV15
D: TRBD1
length: 15
size: NA
J: TRBJ2-1
CDR3: CATSRGQGAYNEQFF
DNA: TGTGCCACCAGCAGGGGACAGGGTGCCTACAATGAGCAGTTCTTC

V: TRBV30
D: NA
length: 12
size: few
J: TRBJ1-1
CDR3: CAWYSRGAEAFF
DNA: TGTGCCTGGTATAGCCGGGGGGCTGAAGCTTTCTTT

V: TRBV9
D: TRBD1
length: 17
size: NA
J: TRBJ1-2
CDR3: CASSNRDRGVNNYGYTF
DNA: TGTGCCAGCAGCAACCGGGACAGGGGCGTTAACAACTATGGCTACACCTTC

V: TRBV29-1
D: TRBD2
length: 15
size: NA
J: TRBJ2-3
CDR3: CSVGPTGGPADTQYF
DNA: TGCAGCGTTGGACCTACGGGGGGGCCGGCAGATACGCAGTATTTT

V: TRBV18
D: NA
length: 11
size: once
J: TRBJ2-1
CDR3: CASSPDNEQFF
DNA: TGTGCCAGCTCACCTGATAATGAGCAGTTCTTC

V: TRBV19
D: NA
length: 16
size: NA
J: TRBJ2-7
CDR3: CASSISWGSLAYEQYF
DNA: TGTGCCAGTAGTATCTCTTGGGGATCCCTAGCCTACGAGCAGTACTTC

V: TRBV2
D: TRBD1
length: 15
size: NA
J: TRBJ1-5
CDR3: CASSEGPGGIQPQHF
DNA: TGTGCCAGCAGTGAAGGTCCAGGGGGCATACAGCCCCAGCATTTT

V: TRBV11-2
D: TRBD1
length: 15
size: NA
J: TRBJ1-1
CDR3: CASSPQGQLNTEAFF
DNA: TGTGCCAGCAGCCCACAGGGACAGCTGAACACTGAAGCTTTCTTT

V: TRBV2
D: TRBD1
length: 15
size: NA
J: TRBJ2-2
CDR3: CASSRDREGTGELFF
DNA: TGTGCCAGCAGTCGGGACAGGGAAGGCACCGGGGAGCTGTTTTTT

V: TRBV6-5
D: TRBD1
length: 14
size: NA
J: TRBJ2-1
CDR3: CASRLQGAGNEQFF
DNA: TGTGCCAGCAGGCTCCAGGGGGCAGGCAATGAGCAGTTCTTC

V: TRBV11-2
D: NA
length: 13
size: NA
J: TRBJ2-7
CDR3: CASSPPGDDEQYF
DNA: TGTGCCAGCAGCCCCCCGGGGGACGACGAGCAGTACTTC

V: TRBV11-2
D: NA
length: 15
size: NA
J: TRBJ1-6
CDR3: CASSSPALGNSPLHF
DNA: TGTGCCAGCAGCTCCCCGGCTTTGGGGAATTCACCCCTCCACTTT

V: TRBV18
D: NA
length: 19
size: NA
J: TRBJ2-6
CDR3: CASSVMGLGGYSGANVLTF
DNA: TGTGCCAGCTCCGTGATGGGGCTAGGGGGTTACTCTGGGGCCAACGTCCTGACTTTC

V: TRBV5-6
D: NA
length: 13
size: NA
J: TRBJ1-2
CDR3: CASSSGQLYGYTF
DNA: TGTGCCAGCAGCTCAGGACAACTCTATGGCTACACCTTC

V: TRBV9
D: TRBD2
length: 14
size: once
J: TRBJ2-4
CDR3: CASSAPGGGSIQYF
DNA: TGTGCCAGCAGCGCCCCCGGCGGGGGTAGCATTCAGTACTTC

V: TRBV6-1
D: NA
length: 11
size: NA
J: TRBJ1-1
CDR3: CASGRNTEAFF
DNA: TGTGCCAGCGGGAGGAACACTGAAGCTTTCTTT

V: TRBV27
D: NA
length: 13
size: NA
J: TRBJ2-7
CDR3: CASSPDTSYEQYF
DNA: TGTGCCAGCAGTCCCGACACATCCTACGAGCAGTACTTC

V: TRBV11-3
D: NA
length: 20
size: NA
J: TRBJ2-6
CDR3: CASSLSSISVSSSGANVLTF
DNA: TGTGCCAGCAGCTTATCGAGCATATCAGTCTCAAGCTCTGGGGCCAACGTCCTGACTTTC

V: TRBV19
D: NA
length: 16
size: NA
J: TRBJ1-5
CDR3: CASSIWRTVINQPQHF
DNA: TGTGCCAGTAGTATATGGAGGACAGTTATCAATCAGCCCCAGCATTTT

V: TRBV4-1
D: NA
length: 15
size: NA
J: TRBJ2-1
CDR3: CASSQDDNSYNEQFF
DNA: TGCGCCAGCAGCCAAGATGACAACTCCTACAATGAGCAGTTCTTC

V: TRBV29-1
D: NA
length: 12
size: NA
J: TRBJ2-7
CDR3: CSVVSDIYEQYF
DNA: TGCAGCGTTGTTTCCGATATCTACGAGCAGTACTTC

V: TRBV19
D: NA
length: 13
size: NA
J: TRBJ2-5
CDR3: CASSIKTEEAQYF
DNA: TGTGCCAGTAGTATAAAGACAGAAGAAGCTCAGTACTTC

V: TRBV7-6
D: NA
length: 15
size: NA
J: TRBJ2-2
CDR3: CASSLFGGDTGELFF
DNA: TGTGCCAGCAGCTTATTTGGAGGGGACACCGGGGAGCTGTTTTTT

V: TRBV7-9
D: TRBD2
length: 15
size: NA
J: TRBJ2-1
CDR3: CASSQGGGSYNEQFF
DNA: TGTGCCAGCAGCCAAGGCGGGGGGTCCTACAATGAGCAGTTCTTC

V: TRBV6-5
D: NA
length: 15
size: NA
J: TRBJ1-1
CDR3: CASSFAGPSHNEAFF
DNA: TGTGCCAGCAGTTTCGCCGGGCCCTCTCACAATGAAGCTTTCTTT

V: TRBV6-4
D: NA
length: 15
size: NA
J: TRBJ1-1
CDR3: CASSLEADGHTEAFF
DNA: TGTGCCAGCAGTTTGGAGGCCGATGGGCACACTGAAGCTTTCTTT

V: TRBV5-1
D: NA
length: 16
size: NA
J: TRBJ2-2
CDR3: CASSLAGSENTGELFF
DNA: TGCGCCAGCAGCTTGGCAGGTTCGGAGAACACCGGGGAGCTGTTTTTT

V: TRBV2
D: TRBD1
length: 13
size: NA
J: TRBJ2-1
CDR3: CAKPGTGNNEQFF
DNA: TGTGCCAAGCCCGGGACAGGGAATAATGAGCAGTTCTTC

V: TRBV29-1
D: TRBD1
length: 12
size: NA
J: TRBJ2-3
CDR3: CTGTGLEDTQYF
DNA: TGCACCGGGACAGGGTTAGAAGATACGCAGTATTTT

V: TRBV10-3
D: TRBD1
length: 21
size: NA
J: TRBJ2-1
CDR3: CAISFSDGTGDPRYPDNEQFF
DNA: TGTGCCATCAGTTTCTCCGATGGGACAGGGGATCCTAGGTATCCTGACAATGAGCAGTTCTTC

V: TRBV6-5
D: NA
length: 14
size: NA
J: TRBJ1-2
CDR3: CASSSTEPNYGYTF
DNA: TGTGCCAGCAGCTCCACAGAACCTAACTATGGCTACACCTTC

V: TRBV10-1
D: TRBD2
length: 16
size: NA
J: TRBJ2-1
CDR3: CASSELELAENNEQFF
DNA: TGCGCCAGCAGTGAGCTTGAACTAGCGGAGAACAATGAGCAGTTCTTC

V: TRBV9
D: TRBD2
length: 15
size: NA
J: TRBJ2-5
CDR3: CASSGSGTSGETQYF
DNA: TGTGCCAGCAGCGGATCCGGGACTAGCGGAGAGACCCAGTACTTC